This TCR beta chain was sequenced for a study of response to subunit inactivated influenza vaccine. One entry per CDR3 protein, called by TCRdb with MiXCR from the RT-PCR reads. The sample yields 590,000 or so distinct CDR3 sequences, less than 15% seen once. Study results and limitations: Authors proposed each seasonal influenza vaccination draws in few new T cells.

The CDR3 runs 13 residues. V was pared by 6 bases and J by 8 bases, with 15 bases between. A few counts support this clonotype. What it binds is not known. The chain is built from TRBV12-3 or TRBV12-4 and TRBJ2-3; a weak D match, TRBD2 (7 bases). The sequenced sample was PBMCs from blood, obtained 14 to 15 days before vaccination. The sequence came from a man aged 45-65 years who received an inactivated influenza vaccine. The CDR3 sequence is CASRGGVLVTQYF. In DNA form, the CDR3 reads TGTGCCAGCAGAGGGGGGGTTTTGGTTACGCAGTATTTT.